Shown below are 27 T cell receptor beta chains from a single sample sequenced in a study of T cell responses to AZD1222 COVID-19 vaccine. Measured with immunoSEQ multiplex PCR; TCRdb has only the in-frame clones, and not every one. The table shows 120,000 to 150,000 clones, with 89% occurring only once. Sequenced here: peripheral blood, sampled on day 0 of AZD1222 vaccination. These receptors came from an adult in good health.

The chain combines TRBV19 with TRBJ1-5; D may be TRBD1 (6 bases). The V gene's germline CDR1 is LNHDA and CDR2 SQIVND (reference sequence). CDR3 length equals 15 residues. V was shortened by 2 bases and J by 4 bases, with 12 bases between the two germline ends. The CDR3 region is CASSIIAGANQPQHF. The CDR3 bases are TGTGCCAGTAGTATAATAGCAGGGGCGAATCAGCCCCAGCATTTT. Complete variable domain (other parts from reference TRBV19 and TRBJ1-5): DGGITQSPKYLFRKEGQNVTLSCEQNLNHDAMYWYRQDPGQGLRLIYYSQIVNDFQKGDIAEGYSVSREKKESFPLTVTSAQKNPTAFYLCASSIIAGANQPQHFGDGTRLSIL.

This clone was picked up a small number of times. The same CDR3 can be traced to other DNA sequences in this sample. CDR3 in DNA: TGTGCCAGCAGTTGGGACGGCTACGAGCAGTACTTC. The encoded protein is CASSWDGYEQYF. The genes are TRBV6-2 or TRBV6-3 and TRBJ2-7, with D perhaps assigned TRBD1 or TRBD2 (5 bases each). Germline CDR1 is MNHEY and CDR2 is SVGEGT. The CDR3 has 12 amino acids. Trimming cost V 4 bases and J 3 bases, with 7 bases left between them.

This clone was seen only a few times. This chain links TRBV7-3 with TRBJ2-3, with D unclear. CDR1 and CDR2 (germline): SGHTA, FQGTGA. CDR3 length: 12 residues. V shed 6 bases and J shed 4 bases, with 8 bases lying between them. The CDR3 DNA is TGTGCCAGCAGTTCTCCTTCAGATACGCAGTATTTT. Protein product: CASSSPSDTQYF.

This clone was observed once. This chain's CDR3 is CASSSGQGPWSEAFF. The CDR3 DNA sequence: TGTGCCAGCAGTAGCGGACAGGGCCCTTGGTCTGAAGCTTTCTTT. The J gene is TRBJ1-1, the V gene TRBV6-2 or TRBV6-3; 8 nucleotides match TRBD1. CDR1 is MNHEY, CDR2 SVGEGT, per germline. V gave up 5 bases and J gave up 6 bases; unmatched junction bases: 11. This CDR3 has 15 residues.

The V and J genes are TRBV5-1 and TRBJ1-1; 10 bases match TRBD1. Germline lookup yields CDR1 SGHRS and CDR2 YFSETQ. V lost 3 bases to trimming and J lost 0 bases; unmatched junction nucleotides: 5. This CDR3 contains 16 residues. CDR3 coding DNA: TGCGCCAGCAGCTACGGACAGGGGGTTATGAACACTGAAGCTTTCTTT. As protein: CASSYGQGVMNTEAFF.

The table lists this clone with a count of one. V is TRBV6-5 and J is TRBJ2-5; 7 positions match TRBD1. The V gene end was trimmed by 5 bases and the J gene end by 8 bases; junction bases not matched to a gene: 14. Germline V CDR1 and CDR2: MNHEY, SVGAGI. This CDR3 is 15 amino acids long. The CDR3: CASSTDRANKGTQYF. CDR3 DNA: TGTGCCAGCAGTACCGACAGGGCTAACAAGGGTACCCAGTACTTC.

The J gene is TRBJ2-1, the V gene TRBV4-2; D unresolved. This CDR3 has 14 residues. Germline CDR1 reads LGHNA; CDR2 reads YNFKEQ. Deletions cut 0 bases from V and 4 bases from J, with 7 bases between. The chain's CDR3 is CASSQDLAYNEQFF. The CDR3 DNA follows: TGTGCCAGCAGCCAAGATCTGGCGTACAATGAGCAGTTCTTC.

The rearrangement links TRBV3-1 (or the pseudogene TRBV3-2) to TRBJ1-1; no clear D. Trimming left V 7 bases short and J 1 base short, with 10 bases between. Germline V gene data show CDR1 as LGHDT and CDR2 as YNNKEL (reference sequence). CDR3 length: 13 residues. Here the CDR3 reads CASTPPGNTEAFF. Written as DNA, the CDR3 is TGTGCCAGCACCCCCCCGGGGAACACTGAAGCTTTCTTT.

The chain uses TRBV5-6 and TRBJ1-2, with TRBD1 as a possible D gene (6 bases). V lost 1 base and J lost 4, with 11 bases in between. This CDR3 has 14 amino acids. Germline assignment: CDR1 SGHDT and CDR2 YYEEEE. The CDR3 bases are TGTGCCAGCAGCTTGAGAAGGGGGGCCTATGGCTACACCTTC. Amino acids: CASSLRRGAYGYTF.

The V and J genes are TRBV24-1 and TRBJ2-7; 7 nucleotides align to TRBD2. The CDR3 is 15 amino acids. Germline CDR1 and CDR2: KGHDR and SFDVKD. Losses at the gene ends were 2 bases for V and 3 bases for J; bases not matched to a gene: 6. The CDR3 DNA reads TGTGCCACCAGTGATTGGGGGGGAGGGATCTACGAGCAGTACTTC. It translates to CATSDWGGGIYEQYF.

This clone was found a few times. The chain has TRBV28 and TRBJ1-4, with 10 nucleotides matching TRBD1. The CDR3 covers 14 residues. Germline V lookup: CDR1 MDHEN, CDR2 SYDVKM. V shed 6 bases and J 8 bases; nucleotides not matched to a gene: 6. The CDR3 nucleotides are TGTGCCAGCAGCGGGGACAGGGGAGAAGAAAAACTGTTTTTT. Residues: CASSGDRGEEKLFF.

The V call is TRBV15, the J call TRBJ1-3; TRBD1 matches at 7 bases. The trim removed 3 bases at V and 0 bases at J, leaving 2 bases unmatched. The germline V gene encodes CDR1 LNHNV and CDR2 YYDKDF (reference sequence). The CDR3 extends over 15 amino acids. CDR3 residues: CATSSRGDSGNTIYF. The CDR3 DNA is TGTGCCACCAGCAGCAGGGGGGACTCTGGAAACACCATATATTTT.

This chain uses TRBV28 with TRBJ1-6, with 8 positions matching TRBD1. V dropped 6 bases and J dropped 14; count of bases not matched to a gene: 12. Germline V gene sequence: CDR1 MDHEN, CDR2 SYDVKM. The CDR3 length is 14 residues. The CDR3: CASSYPGQDLSLHF. CDR3 in DNA: TGTGCCAGCAGCTATCCGGGACAGGACTTATCCCTCCACTTT.

The gene calls are TRBV4-2 and TRBJ2-2; D is unclear. This CDR3 comprises 16 residues. Deletions cut 0 bases from V and 1 base from J, with 9 bases between. Germline V CDR1 and CDR2: LGHNA, YNFKEQ. For the CDR3, the DNA is TGTGCCAGCAGCCAAGACACAGCAAAGAACACCGGGGAGCTGTTTTTT. The encoded protein is CASSQDTAKNTGELFF.

The chain couples TRBV19 to TRBJ2-2; perhaps D is TRBD1 or TRBD2 (5 bases each). The CDR3 is 16 amino acids. V was shortened by 1 base and J by 7 bases, with 16 bases between the two germline ends. The germline gives CDR1 LNHDA, CDR2 SQIVND (reference sequence). The CDR3 here is CASSIGGTEPGGELFF. The CDR3 DNA follows: TGTGCCAGTAGTATAGGGGGGACCGAACCGGGCGGGGAGCTGTTTTTT.

J is TRBJ2-2 and V is TRBV9, with D perhaps matching TRBD1 (6 bases). CDR1 SGDLS and CDR2 YYNGEE come from the germline V gene. This CDR3 comprises 14 residues. V dropped 4 bases and J dropped 6 bases, with 13 bases sitting between them. The CDR3 DNA sequence: TGTGCCAGCAGCCCTAGGACAGTCTCCGGGGAGCTGTTTTTT. Translating gives CASSPRTVSGELFF.

This sequence joins TRBV10-2 and TRBJ1-6, with TRBD1 as a possible D gene (6 bases). The ends were cut back, 6 bases at V and 3 bases at J, with 18 bases in the middle. Germline lookup yields CDR1 WSHSY and CDR2 SAAADI. The CDR3 runs 17 residues. The CDR3: CASREGVPGHYNSPLHF. The DNA for the CDR3 is TGCGCCAGCAGGGAGGGGGTTCCGGGACACTATAATTCACCCCTCCACTTT.

There are a few counts of this clone. V is TRBV5-6 and J is TRBJ1-2; the D gene is possibly TRBD1 (5 bases). This CDR3 has 15 residues. Trimming took 2 bases from V and 4 from J, leaving 15 bases between them. Germline V gene sequence: CDR1 SGHDT, CDR2 YYEEEE. CDR3 sequence: CASSFPGPSTYGYTF. The CDR3 DNA reads as TGTGCCAGCAGCTTTCCAGGGCCCTCTACCTATGGCTACACCTTC.

The V and J genes are TRBV5-4 and TRBJ2-2; 14 positions match TRBD2. V trimming: 0 bases; J trimming: 5 bases; junction bases outside the gene matches: 6. The CDR3 runs 18 residues. Per the germline V gene, CDR1 is SGHNT and CDR2 is YYREEE (reference sequence). CDR3 region: CASSLGLAGGPGTGELFF. The CDR3 DNA follows: TGTGCCAGCAGCTTGGGACTAGCGGGAGGGCCCGGAACCGGGGAGCTGTTTTTT.

This clone showed up just a few times. V and J are TRBV5-1 and TRBJ2-1, with D hard to call. The V and J ends lost 0 bases and 8 bases respectively, with 6 bases between them. CDR3 length equals 12 residues. Germline V gives CDR1 SGHRS, CDR2 YFSETQ. The CDR3 region has the DNA TGCGCCAGCAGCTTGGGCCAGTATGAGCAGTTCTTC. Translating it yields CASSLGQYEQFF.

The chain uses TRBV10-2 and TRBJ2-5, with D perhaps being TRBD1 or TRBD2 (6 bases each). The V and J ends lost 0 bases and 7 bases respectively, with 21 bases between them. CDR1 and CDR2 (germline): WSHSY, SAAADI. The CDR3 has 17 residues. The CDR3 spells CASSESSGRGIQGTQYF. CDR3 nucleotide sequence: TGCGCCAGCAGTGAGTCTTCGGGGCGGGGAATACAGGGGACCCAGTACTTC.

The V and J genes are TRBV7-9 and TRBJ1-6; no definite D call. The CDR3 contains 14 residues. CDR1 is SEHNR, CDR2 FQNEAQ, per germline (reference sequence). V dropped 4 bases and J dropped 9 bases, with 13 bases sitting between them. The CDR3 region is CASSSQSLSSPLHF. The CDR3 nucleotides read TGTGCCAGCAGCTCACAGAGTCTGAGTTCACCCCTCCACTTT. The whole variable domain, filled in from reference TRBV7-9 and TRBJ1-6, reads DTGVSQNPRHKITKRGQNVTFRCDPISEHNRLYWYRQTLGQGPEFLTYFQNEAQLEKSRLLSDRFSAERPKGSFSTLEIQRTEQGDSAMYLCASSSQSLSSPLHFGNGTRLTVT.

V is TRBV7-9 and J is TRBJ2-5; no definite D call. This CDR3 region has 15 residues. Trimming cost V 6 bases and J 5 bases, with 19 bases left between them. Germline values: CDR1 SEHNR, CDR2 FQNEAQ (reference sequence). Here the CDR3 reads CASRLIPAAGETQYF. The DNA for the CDR3 is TGTGCCAGCAGGTTAATCCCCGCGGCAGGCGAGACCCAGTACTTC.

This clone was found a few times. The CDR3 nucleotides are TGTGCCAGCAGCTTGGGTCCCTCCATCGAGCAGTACTTC. Protein sequence: CASSLGPSIEQYF. The rearrangement joins TRBV11-3 to TRBJ2-7; D gene uncertain. The CDR3 contains 13 residues. Germline assignment: CDR1 SGHNT and CDR2 YENEEA. The V and J ends lost 3 bases and 6 bases respectively, with 12 bases between them.

This rearrangement joins TRBV19 to TRBJ1-2, with D unresolved. Germline lookup yields CDR1 LNHDA and CDR2 SQIVND (reference sequence). The CDR3 length is 14 residues. V lost 3 bases and J lost 2, with 10 bases in between. CDR3 bases: TGTGCCAGTAGTATTCCCGGGTGGAACTATGGCTACACCTTC. Translation gives CASSIPGWNYGYTF. The full variable domain, in which reference TRBV19 and TRBJ1-2 provide the parts outside the CDR3, is DGGITQSPKYLFRKEGQNVTLSCEQNLNHDAMYWYRQDPGQGLRLIYYSQIVNDFQKGDIAEGYSVSREKKESFPLTVTSAQKNPTAFYLCASSIPGWNYGYTFGSGTRLTVV.

The chain uses TRBV9 and TRBJ1-1; 8 bases are shared with TRBD1. This CDR3 region has 14 residues. From germline, CDR1 is SGDLS and CDR2 YYNGEE. V trimming: 3 bases; J trimming: 4 bases; junction bases outside the gene matches: 5. CDR3 residues: CASSGQGARTEAFF. The CDR3, as DNA: TGTGCCAGCAGCGGGCAGGGGGCGCGCACTGAAGCTTTCTTT.

The chain joins TRBV15 to TRBJ1-2, with unresolved D. Trimming pared 0 bases from V and 8 bases from J, leaving 16 bases between. Germline CDR1 LNHNV, CDR2 YYDKDF (reference sequence). The CDR3 is 15 residues long. The CDR3 DNA reads as TGTGCCACCAGCAGAGATATTGCGGCACGTGAGGGCTACACCTTC. Translated: CATSRDIAAREGYTF.